One and the same sample provided the 20 T cell receptor beta chains below, sequenced in a study of cytomegalovirus exposure and HLA in healthy donors. Researchers ran the PCR with 60 Vbeta and 13 Jbeta primers. The repertoire was sequenced with immunoSEQ multiplex PCR; TCRdb's copy has only in-frame clones and lacks some. The table shows around 150,000 clones, with about 82% occurring only once. Sequenced: PBMCs. These receptors came from a young man in good health and CMV-seronegative.

This chain links TRBV10-1 with TRBJ1-1, with TRBD1 as a possible D gene (6 bases). CDR1 WNHNN and CDR2 SYGVQD come from the germline V gene (reference sequence). The V end was cut by 5 bases, the J end by 1 base, with 8 bases between. This CDR3 comprises 13 residues. CDR3 bases: TGCGCCAGCAGTCCAGGGGCGAACACTGAAGCTTTCTTT. Translated: CASSPGANTEAFF.

The chain employs TRBV6-5 and TRBJ2-4; 7 positions agree with TRBD1. Germline V CDR1 and CDR2: MNHEY, SVGAGI. The ends lost 7 bases at V and 8 bases at J; junction bases unmatched: 11. The CDR3 is 14 residues long. CDR3 amino acids: CASTPPGGFDIQYF. The CDR3, as DNA: TGTGCCAGCACCCCCCCAGGGGGTTTTGACATTCAGTACTTC.

The genes are TRBV19 and TRBJ2-3; D may be TRBD1 (6 bases). The CDR3 sequence is 15 residues long. V lost 3 bases and J lost 2, with 12 bases in between. The germline V gene has CDR1 LNHDA and CDR2 SQIVND (reference sequence). DNA of the CDR3: TGTGCCAGTAGTATTGGGGGACAAGTCACAGATACGCAGTATTTT. Translation gives CASSIGGQVTDTQYF.

The chain uses TRBV11-3 and TRBJ2-7, with TRBD1 identical over 9 bases. Germline values: CDR1 SGHNT, CDR2 YENEEA. This CDR3 region has 15 residues. Losses at the gene ends were 5 bases for V and 2 bases for J; bases not matched to a gene: 7. CDR3 DNA sequence: TGTGCCAGCAGCCCCGGGACAGGGAGAACCTACGAGCAGTACTTC. Protein sequence: CASSPGTGRTYEQYF.

This sequence joins TRBV5-1 and TRBJ1-1; tentatively, D is TRBD1 (5 bases). This CDR3 is 15 amino acids long. Looked up from germline, CDR1 is SGHRS and CDR2 is YFSETQ. The V and J ends lost 0 bases and 1 base respectively, with 10 bases between them. The CDR3 coding sequence is TGCGCCAGCAGCTTGGGACAGAACGAGAACACTGAAGCTTTCTTT. This encodes CASSLGQNENTEAFF. Variable domain in full (rest from reference TRBV5-1 and TRBJ1-1): KAGVTQTPRYLIKTRGQQVTLSCSPISGHRSVSWYQQTPGQGLQFLFEYFSETQRNKGNFPGRFSGRQFSNSRSEMNVSTLELGDSALYLCASSLGQNENTEAFFGQGTRLTVV.

V usage is TRBV5-1 and J usage is TRBJ2-1, with 9 nucleotides matching TRBD2. The ends lost 1 base at V and 3 bases at J; junction bases unmatched: 8. The germline V gene encodes CDR1 SGHRS and CDR2 YFSETQ. This CDR3 region has 17 residues. DNA of the CDR3: TGCGCCAGCAGCTTGTTCGTGCGGGAGGGAGTCTACAATGAGCAGTTCTTC. Translating it yields CASSLFVREGVYNEQFF.

The gene calls are TRBV7-9 and TRBJ2-7; tentatively, D is TRBD2 (6 bases). V was shortened by 5 bases and J by 1 base, with 12 bases between the two germline ends. Germline lookup yields CDR1 SEHNR and CDR2 FQNEAQ (reference sequence). There are 14 residues in the CDR3. The CDR3 loop reads CASSPGTLSYEQYF. In DNA form, the CDR3 reads TGTGCCAGCAGCCCAGGGACTCTTTCCTACGAGCAGTACTTC.

As DNA, the CDR3 is TGTGCCAGCGACAGGCTGACCTACGAGCAGTACTTC. Amino acids: CASDRLTYEQYF. The gene calls are TRBV2 and TRBJ2-7; weak D call: TRBD1 (6 bases). V shed 8 bases and J shed 2 bases, with 10 bases lying between them. The CDR3 sequence is 12 residues long. Germline values: CDR1 SNHLY, CDR2 FYNNEI.

The V gene is TRBV28, the J gene TRBJ1-1, with 9 bases lining up with TRBD1. This CDR3 has 13 amino acids. From germline, CDR1 is MDHEN and CDR2 SYDVKM. The junction had 7 bases not matched to a gene; V was cut back by 10 bases and J by 4 bases. The CDR3: CATKMTGGTEAFF. For the CDR3, the DNA is TGTGCCACCAAGATGACAGGGGGCACTGAAGCTTTCTTT.

The rearrangement uses TRBV5-1 and TRBJ2-1, with 7 positions matching TRBD2. Germline assignment: CDR1 SGHRS and CDR2 YFSETQ. Losses at the gene ends were 7 bases for V and 6 bases for J; bases not matched to a gene: 7. The CDR3 loop spans 13 amino acids. CDR3 DNA sequence: TGCGCCAGCGGACGGGGGGAGGTCAATGAGCAGTTCTTC. It yields the protein CASGRGEVNEQFF. The full variable domain, in which reference TRBV5-1 and TRBJ2-1 provide the parts outside the CDR3, is KAGVTQTPRYLIKTRGQQVTLSCSPISGHRSVSWYQQTPGQGLQFLFEYFSETQRNKGNFPGRFSGRQFSNSRSEMNVSTLELGDSALYLCASGRGEVNEQFFGPGTRLTVL.

The chain carries TRBV5-1 and TRBJ1-2, with 7 bases fitting TRBD1. This CDR3 has 13 residues. V dropped 4 bases and J dropped 6; count of bases not matched to a gene: 6. The germline V gene encodes CDR1 SGHRS and CDR2 YFSETQ. The CDR3 nucleotides are TGCGCCAGCAGCGCACAGGGGCAGGATGGCTACACCTTC. It is translated as CASSAQGQDGYTF.

This chain links TRBV4-1 with TRBJ2-5, with D possibly being TRBD2 (6 bases). The closer fit of TRBJ2-7 to the DNA end suggests the J call may be wrong. The CDR3 loop spans 15 amino acids. In germline, CDR1 is MGHRA, CDR2 YSYEKL. CDR3 bases: TGCGCCAGCAGCCAAGGACTAGGACATTCCTACGAGCAGTACTTC. It encodes CASSQGLGHSYEQYF.

This chain links TRBV30 with TRBJ2-5, with 10 bases lining up with TRBD2. This CDR3 has 15 amino acids. The V and J ends lost 3 bases and 5 bases, in that order; junction bases with no gene match: 9. The germline gives CDR1 GTSNPN, CDR2 SVGIG (reference sequence). The DNA for the CDR3 is TGTGCCTGGAGCGCACAGGGACTAGCGAGGGAGACCCAGTACTTC. Its protein product is CAWSAQGLARETQYF.

This chain connects TRBV27 to TRBJ2-1; 11 nucleotides align to TRBD1. The CDR3 covers 21 residues. V was clipped by 2 bases and J by 7 bases; unmatched bases: 22. The germline gives CDR1 MNHEY, CDR2 SMNVEV (reference sequence). The CDR3 DNA follows: TGTGCCAGCAGTTTAAAGCTCTTTAGGTGGGACAGGGGGGCCCCTAGGAATGAGCAGTTCTTC. This translates into CASSLKLFRWDRGAPRNEQFF.

The V call is TRBV5-1, the J call TRBJ2-1; 15 bases map to TRBD2. The CDR3 is made up of 24 amino acids. Trimming took 4 bases from V and 1 from J; bases not matched to a gene: 24. Germline CDR1 SGHRS, CDR2 YFSETQ. The CDR3 DNA follows: TGCGCCAGCAGCGGTAAGGGACAGGAAACTAACGGACTAGCGGGAGGGCCTTCCTACAATGAGCAGTTCTTC. Its translation: CASSGKGQETNGLAGGPSYNEQFF.

The CDR3 DNA is TGCAGCGTTGATGATAGCGGGATCTCCTACAATGAGCAGTTCTTC. Residues: CSVDDSGISYNEQFF. V is TRBV29-1 and J is TRBJ2-1; 8 bases are a match to TRBD2. This CDR3 region has 15 residues. Germline values: CDR1 SQVTM, CDR2 ANQGSEA. V was clipped by 3 bases and J by 0 bases; unmatched bases: 4.

J is TRBJ2-5 and V is TRBV6-1; tentative D call: TRBD2 (6 bases). The CDR3 is 14 amino acids. Germline CDR1 MNHNS, CDR2 SASEGT. V was shortened by 8 bases and J by 5 bases, with 18 bases between the two germline ends. CDR3 amino acids: CASQIAEPGETQYF. Here the CDR3 DNA reads TGTGCCAGCCAGATAGCGGAGCCTGGGGAGACCCAGTACTTC.

The chain joins TRBV6-1 to TRBJ1-5, with TRBD1 matching 7 bases. The J segment lost 2 bases and the V segment lost 4 bases, leaving 14 bases of the junction unmatched. Germline V lookup: CDR1 MNHNS, CDR2 SASEGT. This CDR3 comprises 18 residues. The CDR3 nucleotides read TGTGCCAGCAGTGCGGACAGGCGCTATTCTGTGGGCAATCAGCCCCAGCATTTT. Translated: CASSADRRYSVGNQPQHF.

This chain joins TRBV2 and TRBJ2-7; 8 bases map to TRBD2. Germline CDR1 and CDR2: SNHLY and FYNNEI. There are 15 residues in the CDR3. The J segment lost 3 bases and the V segment lost 7 bases, leaving 11 bases of the junction unmatched. The DNA of the CDR3 is TGTGCCAGCACTCTGTCGGGAGGGTTAGTCTACGAGCAGTACTTC. Its protein is CASTLSGGLVYEQYF.

The CDR3 region has the DNA TGTGCCAGCAGTGTGGCAGGGGGCAATCAGCCCCAGCATTTT. Its translation: CASSVAGGNQPQHF. The V and J genes are TRBV2 and TRBJ1-5; D is perhaps TRBD1 (6 bases). The V end lost 4 bases, the J end lost 2 bases, and 9 bases lay between the germline ends. Germline CDR1 is SNHLY and CDR2 is FYNNEI. The length of the CDR3 is 14 residues. Full variable domain (remainder filled in from reference TRBV2 and TRBJ1-5): EPEVTQTPSHQVTQMGQEVILRCVPISNHLYFYWYRQILGQKVEFLVSFYNNEISEKSEIFDDQFSVERPDGSNFTLKIRSTKLEDSAMYFCASSVAGGNQPQHFGDGTRLSIL.